This T cell receptor beta chain was captured in a study of OX40 agonist ivuxolimab in advanced cancers. Whole-study findings and limits: Antigen targets of the expanded peripheral T cells went undetermined. Expanded clones tended on average to be more numerous among CD8+ T cells than CD4+. At 0.1 to 3.0 mg/kg and by week 6, clonal expansion occurred in CD4+ and CD8+ blood T cells.

This CDR3 is 11 amino acids long. Germline V gene sequence: CDR1 SGHRS, CDR2 YFSETQ. The V end lost 6 bases, the J end lost 6 bases, and 7 bases lay between the germline ends. This clone is classed as medium-sized. Its antigen is as yet unknown. TCRdb keeps only in-frame clones here, not all; method: immunoSEQ multiplex PCR. Of 65,000 to 90,000 clones listed, under 95% are singletons. The TCR was taken from an adult with an advanced solid tumor such as melanoma, head and neck, liver or kidney cancer. This rearrangement joins TRBV5-1 to TRBJ2-1; D is unresolved. Material: CD4+ or CD8+ T cells sorted from blood, obtained in a trial of the OX40 agonist ivuxolimab. This CDR3 reads CASTLGNEQFF. The CDR3 DNA is TGCGCCAGCACCCTTGGCAATGAGCAGTTCTTC.